The next 9 T cell receptor beta chains were all read from a single sample in a study of blood T cell repertoires in COVID-19. Profiling relied on immunoSEQ multiplex PCR, and the TCRdb table lists in-frame clones only, not all of them. The sample shows fewer than 200,000 clones, around four fifths of them seen only once. Sequencing was done on a sample of peripheral blood. These receptors were obtained from a man in his 70s with active or convalescent COVID-19.

The chain carries TRBV5-1 and TRBJ2-5; 8 nucleotides align to TRBD1. Germline CDR1 SGHRS, CDR2 YFSETQ. This CDR3 is 15 amino acids long. V shed 4 bases, J shed 4 bases, and the junction held 9 bases outside the gene matches. The CDR3 DNA sequence: TGCGCCAGCAGCAAGGACAGGGTGGGGAGAGAGACCCAGTACTTC. Its translation: CASSKDRVGRETQYF.

This chain links TRBV15 with TRBJ2-1; D is unresolved. The CDR3 has 14 amino acids. Trimming shortened V by 4 bases and J by 4 bases, and 11 bases separated the two germline ends. The V gene's germline CDR1 is LNHNV and CDR2 YYDKDF (reference sequence). The CDR3 loop is CATSTRGVYNEQFF. CDR3 DNA sequence: TGTGCCACCAGCACGAGAGGAGTATACAATGAGCAGTTCTTC.

The genes are TRBV27 and TRBJ2-5; 7 bases fit TRBD1. Per germline, CDR1 MNHEY and CDR2 SMNVEV (reference sequence). V was clipped by 1 base and J by 2 bases; unmatched bases: 1. The CDR3 has 14 amino acids. CDR3 sequence (DNA): TGTGCCAGCAGTTTATGGGACAGTCAAGAGACCCAGTACTTC. Its protein is CASSLWDSQETQYF.

V gene TRBV10-3 combines with J gene TRBJ2-2, with 11 bases fitting TRBD2. CDR3 length: 16 amino acids. Germline-derived CDR1 and CDR2 are ENHRY and SYGVKD. Trimming removed 6 bases from V and 4 bases from J; junction bases left unmatched: 7. The CDR3 nucleotides are TGTGCCATCAGGTCCCTAGCGGGAGGAGGCACCGGGGAGCTGTTTTTT. Translating gives CAIRSLAGGGTGELFF.

This chain connects TRBV7-8 to TRBJ2-1; 9 positions agree with TRBD2. The CDR3 covers 16 residues. The junction had 6 bases not matched to a gene; V was cut back by 2 bases and J by 4 bases. Germline V CDR1 and CDR2: SGHVS, FQNEAQ. This chain's CDR3 is CASSLRREGRYNEQFF. In nucleotides, the CDR3 is TGTGCCAGCAGCTTAAGGCGGGAGGGCAGGTACAATGAGCAGTTCTTC.

This sequence joins TRBV5-4 and TRBJ2-6, with TRBD1 matching over 7 bases. There are 15 residues in the CDR3. CDR1 is SGHNT, CDR2 YYREEE, per germline (reference sequence). Trimming removed 3 bases from V and 0 bases from J; junction bases left unmatched: 0. CDR3 in DNA: TGTGCCAGCAGCTGGGACAGCTCTGGGGCCAACGTCCTGACTTTC. Protein sequence: CASSWDSSGANVLTF. The entire variable domain, with the rest obtained from reference TRBV5-4 and TRBJ2-6, is as follows: ETGVTQSPTHLIKTRGQQVTLRCSSQSGHNTVSWYQQALGQGPQFIFQYYREEENGRGNFPPRFSGLQFPNYSSELNVNALELDDSALYLCASSWDSSGANVLTFGAGSRLTVL.

This chain joins TRBV7-9 and TRBJ2-7; 7 nucleotides align to TRBD2. Trimming cost V 4 bases and J 2 bases; bases outside gene matches: 8. Germline V gene lookup returns CDR1 SEHNR and CDR2 FQNEAQ (reference sequence). CDR3 size: 15 residues. DNA of the CDR3: TGTGCCAGCAGCTCCGGGACGGGGGGTACCTACGAGCAGTACTTC. Residues: CASSSGTGGTYEQYF.

The rearrangement links TRBV6-1 to TRBJ1-2; tentatively, D is TRBD1 (6 bases). The CDR3 covers 15 residues. V lost 3 bases, J lost 4 bases, and 15 bases lay in between. The germline CDR1 and CDR2 sequences are MNHNS and SASEGT. The CDR3 sequence: CASSDTRGFIYGYTF. The CDR3 DNA follows: TGTGCCAGCAGTGATACAAGGGGGTTCATCTATGGCTACACCTTC.

The J gene is TRBJ2-3, the V gene TRBV4-3; 9 bases line up with TRBD1. This CDR3 has 17 amino acids. V trimming: 2 bases; J trimming: 4 bases; junction bases outside the gene matches: 10. Germline CDR1 LGHNA, CDR2 YSLEER. For the CDR3, the DNA is TGCGCCAGCAGCCAACAAGCTGGGACAGGGTTGGCAGATACGCAGTATTTT. Translated: CASSQQAGTGLADTQYF.